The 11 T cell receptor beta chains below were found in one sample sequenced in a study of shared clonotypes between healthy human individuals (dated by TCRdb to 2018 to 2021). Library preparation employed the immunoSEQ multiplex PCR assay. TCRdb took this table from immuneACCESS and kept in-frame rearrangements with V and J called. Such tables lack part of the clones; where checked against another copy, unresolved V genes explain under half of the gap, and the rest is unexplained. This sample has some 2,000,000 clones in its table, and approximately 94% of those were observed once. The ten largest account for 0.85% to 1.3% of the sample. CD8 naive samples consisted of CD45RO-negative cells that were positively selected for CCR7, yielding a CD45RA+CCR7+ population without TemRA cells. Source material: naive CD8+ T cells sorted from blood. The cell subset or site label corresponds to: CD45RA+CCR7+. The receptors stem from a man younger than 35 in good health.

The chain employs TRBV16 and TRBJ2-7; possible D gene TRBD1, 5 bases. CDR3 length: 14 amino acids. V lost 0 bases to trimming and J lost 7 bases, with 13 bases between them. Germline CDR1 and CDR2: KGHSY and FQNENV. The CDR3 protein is CASSQSGQGGEQYF. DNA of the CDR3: TGTGCCAGCAGCCAATCTGGGCAGGGTGGAGAGCAGTACTTC.

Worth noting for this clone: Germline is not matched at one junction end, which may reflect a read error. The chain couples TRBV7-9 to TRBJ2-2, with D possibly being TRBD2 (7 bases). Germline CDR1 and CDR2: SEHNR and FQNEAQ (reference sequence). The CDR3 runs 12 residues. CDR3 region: CASSLESGTKVF. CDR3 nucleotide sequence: TGTGCCAGCAGCTTAGAGAGCGGGACAAAGGTTTTT.

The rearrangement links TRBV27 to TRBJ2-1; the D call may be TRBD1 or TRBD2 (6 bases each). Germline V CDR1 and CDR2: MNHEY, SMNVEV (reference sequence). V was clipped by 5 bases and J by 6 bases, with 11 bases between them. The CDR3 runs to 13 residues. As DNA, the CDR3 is TGTGCCAGCAGTCTACCGGGGGCCAATGAGCAGTTCTTC. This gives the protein CASSLPGANEQFF.

CDR3 in DNA: TGCAGCGTTGAAGATCCGCGGGGCGGATATAACTATGGCTACACCTTC. Protein product: CSVEDPRGGYNYGYTF. This chain links TRBV29-1 with TRBJ1-2, with D possibly matching TRBD1 (5 bases). This CDR3 comprises 16 residues. Trimming shortened V by 0 bases and J by 1 base, and 15 bases separated the two germline ends. In germline, CDR1 is SQVTM, CDR2 ANQGSEA. Full variable domain (outside the CDR3, taken from reference TRBV29-1 and TRBJ1-2): SAVISQKPSRDICQRGTSLTIQCQVDSQVTMMFWYRQQPGQSLTLIATANQGSEATYESGFVIDKFPISRPNLTFSTLTVSNMSPEDSSIYLCSVEDPRGGYNYGYTFGSGTRLTVV.

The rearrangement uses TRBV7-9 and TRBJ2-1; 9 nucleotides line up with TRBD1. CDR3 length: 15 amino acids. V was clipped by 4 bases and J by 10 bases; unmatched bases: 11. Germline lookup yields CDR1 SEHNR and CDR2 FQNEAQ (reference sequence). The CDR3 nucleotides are TGTGCCAGCAGCTCACCGGGACAGGGTTGGTGGGAGCAGTTCTTC. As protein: CASSSPGQGWWEQFF.

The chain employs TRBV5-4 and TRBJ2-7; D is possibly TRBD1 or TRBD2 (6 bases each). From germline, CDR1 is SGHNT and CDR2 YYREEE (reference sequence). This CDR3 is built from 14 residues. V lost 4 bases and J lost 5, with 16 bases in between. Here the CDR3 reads CASSQWGALDEQYF. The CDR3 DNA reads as TGTGCCAGCAGCCAATGGGGGGCCCTCGACGAGCAGTACTTC.

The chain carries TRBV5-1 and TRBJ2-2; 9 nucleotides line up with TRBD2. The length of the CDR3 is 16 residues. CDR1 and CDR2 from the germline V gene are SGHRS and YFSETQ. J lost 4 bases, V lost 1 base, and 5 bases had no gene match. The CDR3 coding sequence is TGCGCCAGCAGCTTGCGGCGGGAGGGCCGCACCGGGGAGCTGTTTTTT. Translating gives CASSLRREGRTGELFF.

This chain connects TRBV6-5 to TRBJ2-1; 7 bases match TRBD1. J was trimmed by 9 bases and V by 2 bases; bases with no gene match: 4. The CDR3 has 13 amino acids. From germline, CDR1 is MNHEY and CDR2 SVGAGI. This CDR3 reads CASSYKTGTEQFF. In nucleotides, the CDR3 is TGTGCCAGCAGTTACAAGACAGGGACTGAGCAGTTCTTC.

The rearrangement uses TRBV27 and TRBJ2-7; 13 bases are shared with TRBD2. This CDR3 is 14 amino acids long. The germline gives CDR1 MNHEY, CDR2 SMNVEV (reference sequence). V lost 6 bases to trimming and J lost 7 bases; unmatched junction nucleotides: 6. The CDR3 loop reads CASSRGLAGEEQYF. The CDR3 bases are TGTGCCAGCAGCCGAGGACTAGCGGGAGAAGAGCAGTACTTC.

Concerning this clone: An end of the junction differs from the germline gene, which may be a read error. The CDR3 nucleotides are TGTGCTAGCAGCTGGGGGGACAGGGGCAATGAGCAGTTCTTC. Its protein product is CASSWGDRGNEQFF. The chain recombines TRBV7-7 with TRBJ2-1, with 10 bases fitting TRBD1. The CDR3 is 14 residues long. CDR1 and CDR2 (germline): SSHAT, FNYEAQ (reference sequence).

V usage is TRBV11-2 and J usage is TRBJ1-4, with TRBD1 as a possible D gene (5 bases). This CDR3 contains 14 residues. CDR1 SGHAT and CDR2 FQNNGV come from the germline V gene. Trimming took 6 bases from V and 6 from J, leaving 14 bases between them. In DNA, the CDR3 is TGTGCCAGCAGTCTTCCGCGGGGGGATGAAAAACTGTTTTTT. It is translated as CASSLPRGDEKLFF.